What follows describes a single TCR beta chain. The sample is drawn from a study of shared clonotypes between healthy human individuals. The data were produced by immunoSEQ multiplex PCR, yet TCRdb's version contains in-frame clones alone and is incomplete. Among 2 million to 2.5 million clones, approximately 94% were seen once, and the ten largest hold 0.85% to 1.2%. Positively selected for CCR7, the CD45RO-negative cells used as naive CD8 cells excluded terminally differentiated effector memory CD45RA+ cells. CDR1 and CDR2 from the germline V gene are SQVTM and ANQGSEA. The V and J ends lost 8 bases and 2 bases respectively, with 15 bases between them. The CDR3 loop spans 13 amino acids.

The V and J genes are TRBV29-1 and TRBJ1-2, with D tentatively TRBD1 (6 bases). This receptor was identified in a man younger than 30 in good health. Material: naive CD8+ T cells sorted from blood. In DNA form, the CDR3 reads TGCAGCAGGCCAGGGAGGGGGAACTATGGCTACACCTTC. Translating gives CSRPGRGNYGYTF.